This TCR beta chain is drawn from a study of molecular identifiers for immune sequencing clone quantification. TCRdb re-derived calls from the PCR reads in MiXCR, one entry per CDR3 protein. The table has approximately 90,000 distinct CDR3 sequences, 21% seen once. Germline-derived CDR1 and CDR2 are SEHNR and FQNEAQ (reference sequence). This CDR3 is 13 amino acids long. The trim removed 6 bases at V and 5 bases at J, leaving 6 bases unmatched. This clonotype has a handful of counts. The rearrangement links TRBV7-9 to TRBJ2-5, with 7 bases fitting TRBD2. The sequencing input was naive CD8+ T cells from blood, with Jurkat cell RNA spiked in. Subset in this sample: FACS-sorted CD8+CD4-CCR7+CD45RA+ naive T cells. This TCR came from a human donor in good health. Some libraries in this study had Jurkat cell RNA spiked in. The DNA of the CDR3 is TGTGCCAGCAGGGCGGGGGTAGCCGAGACCCAGTACTTC. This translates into CASRAGVAETQYF.